The subject of this entry is one TCR beta chain. This clonotype was seen once. It lacks a known antigen. No clone much larger than this one lies a single base away; base qualities are absent. One read offers little support. These data are taken from a study of Graves' ophthalmopathy and Graves' hyperthyroidism (dated by TCRdb to 2017 to 2018). Background on the whole study: Peripheral blood was collected at initial diagnosis, before any treatment. To explore V-J signatures that distinguish ophthalmopathy from hyperthyroidism, a discovery set of 95 to 100 patients was enrolled, made up of 40 to 45 with ophthalmopathy and 57 with stable hyperthyroidism. Once sampling was done, hyperthyroidism patients were given methimazole at a starting dose of 30 mg daily, while ophthalmopathy patients were given high-dose intravenous methylprednisolone. An independent validation cohort comprised 18 hyperthyroidism patients and around 16 patients who later progressed from hyperthyroidism to ophthalmopathy. The 100 or so discovery patients were divided at random into training and test sets in a 7:3 ratio. In total, under 150 blood samples were TCR-sequenced: around 42 ophthalmopathy, some 75 hyperthyroidism and some 17 hyperthyroidism-to-ophthalmopathy patients. TCR beta repertoire signatures were used to distinguish Graves' ophthalmopathy from Graves' hyperthyroidism and to predict progression to ophthalmopathy. In more than 5 hyperthyroidism patients, the T-cell repertoire of thyroid tissue was compared with the T-cell repertoire of blood.

General findings and caveats noted by the study authors: Among expanded thyroid clonotypes with frequency above 0.001, most also showed up in blood, which suggests that blood repertoires may reflect the thyroid immune response. In cross-validation, the 13-signature model distinguished ophthalmopathy from stable hyperthyroidism with nearly 90% sensitivity and nearly 82% specificity, and in the test set the corresponding values were approximately 79% and 70%. In validation, the model predicted ophthalmopathy progression with 55% to 71% sensitivity and less than 80% specificity; fewer than 15 predicted patients were CT-confirmed with GO in a median of about 6.2 months. No statistical method was used to predetermine the sample size, and group allocation was not hidden from the investigators.

Patients with ophthalmopathy had moderately to severely active disease, with a Clinical Activity Score of 3 or more, a NOSPECS grade of 4 or more, and a disease duration of less than 3 months. Patients with other autoimmune diseases, uncontrolled infections, pregnancy or lactation were excluded. Clinical symptoms, serum thyroxine, TRAb, thyroid ultrasound and orbital computed tomography were used for diagnosis. PBMCs were isolated from about 10 ml of fresh peripheral blood by Ficoll-Paque density gradient centrifugation. Total RNA was extracted with Trizol reagent and quality-checked on an Agilent 2100 Bioanalyzer. CDR1 and CDR2, looked up from the germline V gene (reference sequence), are DFQATT and SNEGSKA. Taken from cysteine to phenylalanine, the CDR3 has 13 residues. The kept DNA is CDR3 alone, 39 bases in frame from the first base. V is cut by 6 bases and J by 0 bases, and the space between the germline ends is 9 bases.

For repertoire sequencing, TCR beta CDR3 regions were amplified from RNA transcripts. HTBI primers and the Qiagen OneStep RT-PCR kit were used in a first-round RT-PCR, which was followed by a second-round multiplex PCR, size selection and purification. Sequencing of the libraries was carried out on an Illumina HiSeq2000 in paired-end mode with 100 bp reads. The original methods were these. SOAPnuke was used for read processing, and reads with adapters, uncalled bases, a mean Phred below 15, or no exact constant-primer or identifier match were discarded. COPE v1.2.5 was used to merge high-quality paired reads. Each unique nucleotide sequence was treated as a clonotype, and MiTCR v1.1 was used to align the clonotypes to the IMGT TRB V, D and J references. Only V-J combinations with frequency above 0.0001 were analysed, covering around 99% of repertoires. For each V-J combination, a TCR clonal expansion and chaos score was defined as F50 clonal expansion divided by the chaos observed in the TCRdist matrix. Welch's t-statistics and random forest were used to narrow the features down to more than 10 V-J combinations, which were then fed into a naive Bayes classifier. The similarity between thyroid and blood repertoires was quantified using the Morisita-Horn index. The public sequencing data were trimmed at Q25 with fastp and processed into clonotypes with MiXCR by TCRdb, which kept only in-frame beta chains. Each CDR3 protein gets just one entry, which takes the most common genes and DNA from the rows behind it. The V and J calls, along with clone size, are taken from TCRdb and not from the paper's own processing. This sample lists nearly 400,000 distinct CDR3 sequences; 18% were detected once. The ten largest clones capture 1.6% of the sample.

The rearranged segments are TRBV20-1 and TRBJ2-4; the D gene remains uncertain. The sequence derives from a woman between 18 and 29 years old with Graves' ophthalmopathy. Donor details come from another sample of the same person, matched by shared clones. The sample consisted of peripheral blood. The base sequence is TGCAGTGCCTTAAACCTAGCCAAAAACATTCAGTACTTC. Translated, it gives CSALNLAKNIQYF.